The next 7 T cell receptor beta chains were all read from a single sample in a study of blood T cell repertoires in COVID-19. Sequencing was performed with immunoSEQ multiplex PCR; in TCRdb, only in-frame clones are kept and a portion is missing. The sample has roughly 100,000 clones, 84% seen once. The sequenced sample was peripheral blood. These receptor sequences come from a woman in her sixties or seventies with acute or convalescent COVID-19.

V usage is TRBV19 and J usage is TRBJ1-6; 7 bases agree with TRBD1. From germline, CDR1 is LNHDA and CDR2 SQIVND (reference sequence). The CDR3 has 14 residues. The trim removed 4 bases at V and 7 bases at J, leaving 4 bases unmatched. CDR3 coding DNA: TGTGCCAGTAGTACGACAGGGAGAAATTCACCCCTCCACTTT. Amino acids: CASSTTGRNSPLHF.

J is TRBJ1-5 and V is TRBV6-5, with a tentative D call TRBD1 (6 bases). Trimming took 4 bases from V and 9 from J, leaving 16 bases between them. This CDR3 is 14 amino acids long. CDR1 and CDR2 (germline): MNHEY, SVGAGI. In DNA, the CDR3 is TGTGCCAGCAGTTCCCCAGGGGCGGGTGGGCCCCAGCATTTT. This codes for CASSSPGAGGPQHF.

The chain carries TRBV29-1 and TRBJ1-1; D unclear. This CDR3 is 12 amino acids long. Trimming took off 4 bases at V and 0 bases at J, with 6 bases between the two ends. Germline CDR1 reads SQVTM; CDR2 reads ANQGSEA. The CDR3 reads CSVVQMNTEAFF. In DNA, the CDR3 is TGCAGCGTTGTACAGATGAACACTGAAGCTTTCTTT.

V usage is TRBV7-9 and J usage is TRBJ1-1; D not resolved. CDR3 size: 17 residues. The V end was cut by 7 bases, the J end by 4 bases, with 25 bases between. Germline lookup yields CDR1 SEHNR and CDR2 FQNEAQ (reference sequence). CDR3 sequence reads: CASTSEIRSLTSTEAFF. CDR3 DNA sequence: TGTGCCAGCACCTCGGAGATTCGGAGCCTTACATCCACTGAAGCTTTCTTT.

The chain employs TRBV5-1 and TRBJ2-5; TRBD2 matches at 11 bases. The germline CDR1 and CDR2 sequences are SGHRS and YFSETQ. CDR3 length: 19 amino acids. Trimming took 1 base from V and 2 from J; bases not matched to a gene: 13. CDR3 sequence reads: CASSLKRGLAGSTQETQYF. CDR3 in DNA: TGCGCCAGCAGCTTGAAACGCGGACTAGCGGGTTCCACTCAAGAGACCCAGTACTTC.

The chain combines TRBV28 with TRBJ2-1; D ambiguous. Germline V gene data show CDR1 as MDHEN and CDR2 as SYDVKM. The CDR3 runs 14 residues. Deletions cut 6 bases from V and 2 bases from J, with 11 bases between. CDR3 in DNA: TGTGCCAGCAGCTCCCCTGAGCCCTACAATGAGCAGTTCTTC. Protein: CASSSPEPYNEQFF. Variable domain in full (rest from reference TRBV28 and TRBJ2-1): DVKVTQSSRYLVKRTGEKVFLECVQDMDHENMFWYRQDPGLGLRLIYFSYDVKMKEKGDIPEGYSVSREKKERFSLILESASTNQTSMYLCASSSPEPYNEQFFGPGTRLTVL.

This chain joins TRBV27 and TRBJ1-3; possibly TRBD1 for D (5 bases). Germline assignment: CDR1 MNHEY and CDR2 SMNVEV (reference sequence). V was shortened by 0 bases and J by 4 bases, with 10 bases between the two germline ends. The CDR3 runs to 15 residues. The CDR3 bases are TGTGCCAGCAGTTTATCGCCGGGGGTGGGAAACACCATATATTTT. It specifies CASSLSPGVGNTIYF.